The 16 T cell receptor beta chains given below trace back to one sample, sequenced in a study of blood T cell repertoires in COVID-19. The data were produced by immunoSEQ multiplex PCR, yet TCRdb's version contains in-frame clones alone and is incomplete. This sample has 310,000 or so clones; around 88% occur once, and the top ten carry less than 2.5%. The source material was peripheral blood. The receptors stem from a woman in her 30s who had recovered from COVID-19.

This chain links TRBV5-5 with TRBJ1-1, with TRBD1 as a possible D gene (5 bases). Germline-derived CDR1 and CDR2 are SGHKS and YYEKEE (reference sequence). The CDR3 consists of 15 residues. Trimming removed 3 bases at V and 5 bases at J, with 17 bases between. The CDR3 is CASSWVQGSGTEAFF. The CDR3 DNA sequence: TGTGCCAGCAGCTGGGTCCAGGGTAGTGGAACTGAAGCTTTCTTT.

The rearrangement uses TRBV7-9 and TRBJ1-1; a possible D gene is TRBD1 (6 bases). Deletions cut 4 bases from V and 2 bases from J, with 17 bases between. The CDR3 runs 16 residues. Germline lookup yields CDR1 SEHNR and CDR2 FQNEAQ (reference sequence). The DNA of the CDR3 is TGTGCCAGCAGCTCAGGGGCAGTCCGCGGAAACACTGAAGCTTTCTTT. As protein: CASSSGAVRGNTEAFF.

The J gene is TRBJ1-4, the V gene TRBV6-5, with unresolved D. The V end lost 8 bases, the J end lost 7 bases, and 8 bases lay between the germline ends. Germline V gives CDR1 MNHEY, CDR2 SVGAGI. CDR3 size: 11 residues. CDR3 DNA: TGTGCCAGCTTTACTGGTGAAAAACTGTTTTTT. Protein sequence: CASFTGEKLFF.

This clone was seen a few times. The chain recombines TRBV7-9 with TRBJ1-1, with a possible D match to TRBD1 (5 bases). With 5 bases removed from V and 1 base from J, the gap between germline ends came to 8 bases. The CDR3 is made up of 13 amino acids. Germline CDR1 SEHNR, CDR2 FQNEAQ (reference sequence). CDR3 nucleotide sequence: TGTGCCAGCAGCCCTACAGGGAACACTGAAGCTTTCTTT. Translated: CASSPTGNTEAFF.

This chain connects TRBV9 to TRBJ1-1, with TRBD1 as a possible D gene (5 bases). Trimming stripped 1 base from V and 5 bases from J, with 9 bases between. The length of the CDR3 is 13 residues. Germline-derived CDR1 and CDR2 are SGDLS and YYNGEE. The CDR3 loop is CASSVTRGTEAFF. CDR3 bases: TGTGCCAGCAGCGTAACCCGGGGGACTGAAGCTTTCTTT.

The sample holds a few counts of this clone. V and J are TRBV28 and TRBJ1-2, with unresolved D. V gave up 2 bases and J gave up 2 bases, with 15 bases separating them. The CDR3 consists of 16 residues. The germline CDR1 and CDR2 sequences are MDHEN and SYDVKM. CDR3 region: CASSLISPGINYGYTF. CDR3 sequence (DNA): TGTGCCAGCAGTTTAATCTCACCGGGGATCAACTATGGCTACACCTTC.

The rearrangement joins TRBV15 to TRBJ2-2; 8 bases agree with TRBD2. Germline loops: CDR1 LNHNV, CDR2 YYDKDF (reference sequence). The CDR3 is made up of 16 amino acids. The J segment lost 1 base and the V segment lost 5 bases, leaving 6 bases of the junction unmatched. The CDR3 region is CATSAYSGGNTGELFF. The CDR3 nucleotides read TGTGCCACCAGCGCGTACAGCGGGGGGAACACCGGGGAGCTGTTTTTT. The full variable domain, with the rest looked up from reference TRBV15 and TRBJ2-2, is DAMVIQNPRYQVTQFGKPVTLSCSQTLNHNVMYWYQQKSSQAPKLLFHYYDKDFNNEADTPDNFQSRRPNTSFCFLDIRSPGLGDTAMYLCATSAYSGGNTGELFFGEGSRLTVL.

V usage is TRBV3-1 (or the pseudogene TRBV3-2) and J usage is TRBJ1-4, with 8 positions matching TRBD1. With V trimmed by 3 bases and J by 7 bases, 4 bases remained unmatched. CDR1 is LGHDT, CDR2 YNNKEL, per germline (reference sequence). This CDR3 has 14 amino acids. The CDR3 coding sequence is TGTGCCAGCAGCCAGGGACAGGTAACTGAAAAACTGTTTTTT. Amino acids: CASSQGQVTEKLFF.

This chain uses TRBV3-1 (or the pseudogene TRBV3-2) with TRBJ2-6; D remains ambiguous. The CDR3 runs to 15 residues. Deletions cut 6 bases from V and 0 bases from J, with 9 bases between. Germline loops: CDR1 LGHDT, CDR2 YNNKEL (reference sequence). The CDR3 region has the DNA TGTGCCAGCAGGCCGGGTGACTCTGGGGCCAACGTCCTGACTTTC. As protein: CASRPGDSGANVLTF.

This chain links TRBV19 with TRBJ1-2, with D hard to call. CDR3 length: 13 amino acids. CDR1 LNHDA and CDR2 SQIVND come from the germline V gene (reference sequence). V lost 6 bases, J lost 2 bases, and 10 bases lay in between. The CDR3 is CASRADENYGYTF. In DNA form, the CDR3 reads TGTGCCAGTAGGGCAGATGAAAACTATGGCTACACCTTC.

The V and J genes are TRBV19 and TRBJ2-1; 8 positions agree with TRBD1. The CDR3 is 15 amino acids. Germline lookup yields CDR1 LNHDA and CDR2 SQIVND (reference sequence). The V and J ends lost 5 bases and 5 bases, in that order; junction bases with no gene match: 8. The CDR3 is CASSLGQGRHNEQFF. The CDR3 coding sequence is TGTGCCAGTAGTCTTGGACAGGGTAGGCACAATGAGCAGTTCTTC.

The rearrangement uses TRBV10-3 and TRBJ2-7; TRBD1 matches 7 bases. The V and J ends lost 6 bases and 1 base, in that order; junction bases with no gene match: 9. The CDR3 is made up of 15 amino acids. Germline loops: CDR1 ENHRY, CDR2 SYGVKD. The CDR3 is CAISEGQAVSYEQYF. CDR3 bases: TGTGCCATCAGCGAAGGACAGGCCGTATCCTACGAGCAGTACTTC.

The rearrangement uses TRBV3-1 (or the pseudogene TRBV3-2) and TRBJ2-5; D is uncertain. Deletions cut 4 bases from V and 2 bases from J, with 14 bases between. The germline gives CDR1 LGHDT, CDR2 YNNKEL (reference sequence). This CDR3 has 15 residues. The CDR3 protein is CASSPNLRSQETQYF. CDR3 nucleotides: TGTGCCAGCAGCCCTAACCTTCGGAGTCAAGAGACCCAGTACTTC.

The chain employs TRBV5-6 and TRBJ2-7, with TRBD1 matching 7 bases. The CDR3 consists of 13 residues. The V gene's germline CDR1 is SGHDT and CDR2 YYEEEE. The junction had 4 bases not matched to a gene; V was cut back by 2 bases and J by 5 bases. CDR3 sequence (DNA): TGTGCCAGCAGCTTAACAGGGGTAAACGAGCAGTACTTC. The encoded protein is CASSLTGVNEQYF.

This sequence joins TRBV4-1 and TRBJ2-3; 9 bases align to TRBD2. After removal of 0 bases from V and 7 bases from J, the junction contained 8 bases not matched to a gene. This CDR3 spans 16 amino acids. CDR1 and CDR2 (germline): MGHRA, YSYEKL. CDR3: CASSQEGAGGRNTQYF. The CDR3 region has the DNA TGCGCCAGCAGCCAAGAGGGCGCGGGGGGGCGGAATACGCAGTATTTT.

This chain links TRBV5-4 with TRBJ2-4; D is unclear. In germline, CDR1 is SGHNT, CDR2 YYREEE (reference sequence). V dropped 1 base and J dropped 0 bases, with 11 bases sitting between them. This CDR3 region has 16 residues. The CDR3 here is CASSLSSERAKNIQYF. CDR3 DNA sequence: TGTGCCAGCAGCTTGTCCAGCGAGCGAGCCAAAAACATTCAGTACTTC.